What follows is one T cell receptor beta chain and its context. The antigen is undetermined. The CDR3 runs to 17 residues. The V end lost 3 bases, the J end lost 0 bases, and 13 bases lay between the germline ends. From germline, CDR1 is SGHKS and CDR2 YYEKEE (reference sequence). The sample is drawn from a study of response to subunit inactivated influenza vaccine. Study-level results: Authors suggested each seasonal influenza vaccination recruits few new T cells.

TCRdb independently ran MiXCR on the RT-PCR reads; one entry per CDR3 protein. The sample has hundreds of thousands of distinct CDR3 sequences; approximately 12% are singletons. The source was PBMCs from blood, collected on the day of vaccination. The receptor was isolated from a man aged 45-60 years who received an inactivated influenza vaccine. The rearrangement uses TRBV5-5 and TRBJ2-6; no firm D call. DNA for the CDR3: TGTGCCAGCAGCTCGTTTTCAGTTACCTCTGGGGCCAACGTCCTGACTTTC. Its protein product is CASSSFSVTSGANVLTF.